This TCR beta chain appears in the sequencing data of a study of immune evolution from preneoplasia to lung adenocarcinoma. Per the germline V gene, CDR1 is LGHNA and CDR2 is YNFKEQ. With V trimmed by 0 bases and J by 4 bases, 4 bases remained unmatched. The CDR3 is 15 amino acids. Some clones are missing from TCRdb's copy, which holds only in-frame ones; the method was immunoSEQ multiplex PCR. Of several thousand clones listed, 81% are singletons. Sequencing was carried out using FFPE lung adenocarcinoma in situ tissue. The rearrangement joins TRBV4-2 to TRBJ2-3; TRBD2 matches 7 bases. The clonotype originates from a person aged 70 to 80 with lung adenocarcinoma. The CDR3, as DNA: TGTGCCAGCAGCCAAGACCCGGCGGGGGCAGATACGCAGTATTTT. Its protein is CASSQDPAGADTQYF.